This is a list of T cell receptor beta chains from one sample in a study of T cell responses to AZD1222 COVID-19 vaccine. Data came from immunoSEQ multiplex PCR; TCRdb stores just in-frame clones and leaves some out. The sample carries approximately 130,000 clones, approximately 88% recorded once. The material was peripheral blood, obtained 28 days after the second AZD1222 dose. These receptors all come from an adult who received the AZD1222 COVID-19 vaccine. CDR3s include the opening cysteine and the closing phenylalanine or tryptophan. The order of the fields is CDR3 protein, CDR3 DNA, D gene, clone size, J gene, V gene. A D gene is named only where the DNA matches it firmly. Size tells how often a clone was seen (once, few, many) or the class of an expanded clone, and some rows leave it out.

CDR3 protein: CASSSLEGQPQHF; CDR3 DNA: TGTGCCAGCAGCTCGCTGGAGGGGCAGCCCCAGCATTTT; D gene: -; clone size: -; J gene: TRBJ1-5; V gene: TRBV7-6
CDR3 protein: CASSFVGADTQYF; CDR3 DNA: TGTGCCAGCAGCTTTGTGGGGGCAGATACGCAGTATTTT; D gene: -; clone size: -; J gene: TRBJ2-3; V gene: TRBV7-2
CDR3 protein: CASSPGTVGNTIYF; CDR3 DNA: TGTGCCAGCAGCCCCGGGACGGTTGGAAACACCATATATTTT; D gene: -; clone size: -; J gene: TRBJ1-3; V gene: TRBV25-1
CDR3 protein: CASSSQGYEQYF; CDR3 DNA: TGTGCCAGCAGTTCCCAGGGCTACGAGCAGTACTTC; D gene: -; clone size: once; J gene: TRBJ2-7; V gene: TRBV6-2/TRBV6-3
CDR3 protein: CARCEGGRTGELFF; CDR3 DNA: TGTGCCCGCTGCGAGGGGGGGAGGACCGGGGAGCTGTTTTTT; D gene: -; clone size: -; J gene: TRBJ2-2; V gene: TRBV21-1
CDR3 protein: CASSLRGDLGEKLFF; CDR3 DNA: TGCGCCAGCAGCTTGAGGGGGGATCTAGGTGAAAAACTGTTTTTT; D gene: -; clone size: -; J gene: TRBJ1-4; V gene: TRBV5-1
CDR3 protein: CASSLDAAGRAYEQYF; CDR3 DNA: TGTGCCAGCAGCTTGGATGCAGCGGGGAGAGCCTACGAGCAGTACTTC; D gene: TRBD2; clone size: -; J gene: TRBJ2-7; V gene: TRBV7-9
CDR3 protein: CAQRASNTGELFF; CDR3 DNA: TGTGCCCAGAGGGCGTCGAACACCGGGGAGCTGTTTTTT; D gene: -; clone size: -; J gene: TRBJ2-2; V gene: TRBV2
CDR3 protein: CASSLRWTLHRHSGNTIYF; CDR3 DNA: TGTGCCAGCAGCCTACGATGGACACTCCACCGTCACTCTGGAAACACCATATATTTT; D gene: -; clone size: -; J gene: TRBJ1-3; V gene: TRBV21-1
CDR3 protein: CASSYRPSGSAYEQYF; CDR3 DNA: TGTGCCAGCAGTTATAGACCCAGCGGGAGTGCTTACGAGCAGTACTTC; D gene: TRBD2; clone size: -; J gene: TRBJ2-7; V gene: TRBV7-2
CDR3 protein: CASSVRGRNGYTF; CDR3 DNA: TGTGCCAGTAGTGTCCGGGGGCGAAATGGCTACACCTTC; D gene: -; clone size: -; J gene: TRBJ1-2; V gene: TRBV19
CDR3 protein: CASSLEGNTEAFF; CDR3 DNA: TGTGCCAGCAGCTTAGAAGGGAACACTGAAGCTTTCTTT; D gene: -; clone size: -; J gene: TRBJ1-1; V gene: TRBV11-2
CDR3 protein: CASSLGTSNYGYTF; CDR3 DNA: TGTGCCAGCAGTCTTGGGACAAGCAACTATGGCTACACCTTC; D gene: -; clone size: -; J gene: TRBJ1-2; V gene: TRBV2
CDR3 protein: CASSLGGTSGMNEQFF; CDR3 DNA: TGCGCCAGCAGCTTGGGTGGGACTAGCGGGATGAATGAGCAGTTCTTC; D gene: TRBD2; clone size: -; J gene: TRBJ2-1; V gene: TRBV5-1
CDR3 protein: CAWRDLGRAEKLFF; CDR3 DNA: TGTGCCTGGAGGGACCTGGGGAGGGCCGAAAAACTGTTTTTT; D gene: -; clone size: -; J gene: TRBJ1-4; V gene: TRBV30
CDR3 protein: CASRTRPTQRGGYTF; CDR3 DNA: TGCGCCAGCAGGACCCGGCCGACCCAAAGGGGGGGCTACACCTTC; D gene: -; clone size: -; J gene: TRBJ1-2; V gene: TRBV5-1
CDR3 protein: CASSKSTDTQYF; CDR3 DNA: TGTGCCAGCAGCAAATCTACGGATACGCAGTATTTT; D gene: -; clone size: -; J gene: TRBJ2-3; V gene: TRBV9
CDR3 protein: CASSLVSGGAYEQYF; CDR3 DNA: TGTGCCAGCAGCTTAGTTAGCGGGGGGGCCTACGAGCAGTACTTC; D gene: TRBD2; clone size: -; J gene: TRBJ2-7; V gene: TRBV7-2
CDR3 protein: CASSGGLGAGANVLTF; CDR3 DNA: TGTGCCAGCAGCGGGGGTTTAGGGGCTGGGGCCAACGTCCTGACTTTC; D gene: -; clone size: -; J gene: TRBJ2-6; V gene: TRBV5-8
CDR3 protein: CASSEEAAANYGYTF; CDR3 DNA: TGTGCCAGCAGTGAAGAGGCTGCCGCTAACTATGGCTACACCTTC; D gene: -; clone size: -; J gene: TRBJ1-2; V gene: TRBV2
CDR3 protein: CASSQERRNRGYTF; CDR3 DNA: TGTGCCAGCAGCCAAGAGAGGCGGAATCGGGGCTACACCTTC; D gene: -; clone size: -; J gene: TRBJ1-2; V gene: TRBV4-2
CDR3 protein: CASSPQGSEQYF; CDR3 DNA: TGTGCCAGCAGTCCCCAGGGGAGCGAGCAGTACTTC; D gene: -; clone size: once; J gene: TRBJ2-7; V gene: TRBV2
CDR3 protein: CASSQDAVGSPLHF; CDR3 DNA: TGCGCCAGCAGCCAAGATGCGGTCGGATCACCCCTCCACTTT; D gene: -; clone size: -; J gene: TRBJ1-6; V gene: TRBV4-3
CDR3 protein: CAWKTDRHTGELFF; CDR3 DNA: TGTGCCTGGAAAACGGACAGACACACCGGGGAGCTGTTTTTT; D gene: -; clone size: -; J gene: TRBJ2-2; V gene: TRBV30
CDR3 protein: CATSRRAGGSSYEQYF; CDR3 DNA: TGTGCCACCAGCAGGCGAGCGGGAGGTTCCTCCTACGAGCAGTACTTC; D gene: TRBD2; clone size: -; J gene: TRBJ2-7; V gene: TRBV15
CDR3 protein: CAISESESQPQHF; CDR3 DNA: TGTGCCATCAGTGAAAGCGAGAGTCAGCCCCAGCATTTT; D gene: -; clone size: -; J gene: TRBJ1-5; V gene: TRBV10-3
CDR3 protein: CASSRDRERFYTF; CDR3 DNA: TGTGCCAGCAGCAGGGACAGGGAGAGGTTCTACACCTTC; D gene: TRBD1; clone size: -; J gene: TRBJ1-2; V gene: TRBV5-5
CDR3 protein: CASSGRTGPQETQYF; CDR3 DNA: TGTGCCAGCAGCGGACGGACAGGCCCACAAGAGACCCAGTACTTC; D gene: TRBD1; clone size: -; J gene: TRBJ2-5; V gene: TRBV9
CDR3 protein: CASSIDGRGLNSPLHF; CDR3 DNA: TGTGCCAGTAGTATAGATGGGAGAGGGCTGAATTCACCCCTCCACTTT; D gene: -; clone size: -; J gene: TRBJ1-6; V gene: TRBV19
CDR3 protein: CASRPTEYNEQFF; CDR3 DNA: TGTGCCAGCAGGCCGACAGAGTACAATGAGCAGTTCTTC; D gene: -; clone size: -; J gene: TRBJ2-1; V gene: TRBV2
CDR3 protein: CASSRDIHSGNTIYF; CDR3 DNA: TGTGCCAGCAGTCGGGACATCCACTCTGGAAACACCATATATTTT; D gene: -; clone size: -; J gene: TRBJ1-3; V gene: TRBV6-6
CDR3 protein: CASSETGSYGYTF; CDR3 DNA: TGCGCCAGCAGTGAGACCGGGTCTTATGGCTACACCTTC; D gene: -; clone size: -; J gene: TRBJ1-2; V gene: TRBV10-2
CDR3 protein: CASSQMSRDRADEQFF; CDR3 DNA: TGTGCCAGCAGCCAAATGTCCCGGGACAGGGCCGATGAGCAGTTCTTC; D gene: TRBD1; clone size: -; J gene: TRBJ2-1; V gene: TRBV3-1/TRBV3-2
CDR3 protein: CASRKQGGADTQYF; CDR3 DNA: TGTGCCAGCAGAAAACAGGGTGGCGCAGATACGCAGTATTTT; D gene: -; clone size: -; J gene: TRBJ2-3; V gene: TRBV5-4
CDR3 protein: CASSVDWPGRSPLHF; CDR3 DNA: TGTGCCAGCAGCGTAGACTGGCCTGGGCGTTCACCCCTCCACTTT; D gene: -; clone size: -; J gene: TRBJ1-6; V gene: TRBV9
CDR3 protein: CASSFGTSGTDTQYF; CDR3 DNA: TGTGCCAGCAGCTTCGGGACTAGCGGAACAGATACGCAGTATTTT; D gene: TRBD2; clone size: -; J gene: TRBJ2-3; V gene: TRBV11-2
CDR3 protein: CSVVTTGNNYGYTF; CDR3 DNA: TGCAGCGTAGTTACGACAGGGAATAACTATGGCTACACCTTC; D gene: TRBD1; clone size: -; J gene: TRBJ1-2; V gene: TRBV29-1
CDR3 protein: CASSNPWTGNTEAFF; CDR3 DNA: TGTGCCAGCAGTAACCCCTGGACAGGGAACACTGAAGCTTTCTTT; D gene: TRBD1; clone size: few; J gene: TRBJ1-1; V gene: TRBV6-6
CDR3 protein: CASSQEAGRGVILGHGYTF; CDR3 DNA: TGTGCCAGCAGCCAAGAAGCTGGTAGGGGGGTCATATTGGGCCATGGCTACACCTTC; D gene: -; clone size: few; J gene: TRBJ1-2; V gene: TRBV4-2